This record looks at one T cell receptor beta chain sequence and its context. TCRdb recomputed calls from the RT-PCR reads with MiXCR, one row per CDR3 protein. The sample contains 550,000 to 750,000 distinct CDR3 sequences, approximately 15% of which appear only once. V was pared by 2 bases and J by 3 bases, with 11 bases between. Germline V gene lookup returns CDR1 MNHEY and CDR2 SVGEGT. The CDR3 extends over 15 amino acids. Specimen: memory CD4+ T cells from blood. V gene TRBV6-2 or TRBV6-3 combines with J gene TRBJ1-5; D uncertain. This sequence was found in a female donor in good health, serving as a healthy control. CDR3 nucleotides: TGTGCCAGCAGTTACGGTTCCAGCCCCAATCAGCCCCAGCATTTT. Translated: CASSYGSSPNQPQHF.